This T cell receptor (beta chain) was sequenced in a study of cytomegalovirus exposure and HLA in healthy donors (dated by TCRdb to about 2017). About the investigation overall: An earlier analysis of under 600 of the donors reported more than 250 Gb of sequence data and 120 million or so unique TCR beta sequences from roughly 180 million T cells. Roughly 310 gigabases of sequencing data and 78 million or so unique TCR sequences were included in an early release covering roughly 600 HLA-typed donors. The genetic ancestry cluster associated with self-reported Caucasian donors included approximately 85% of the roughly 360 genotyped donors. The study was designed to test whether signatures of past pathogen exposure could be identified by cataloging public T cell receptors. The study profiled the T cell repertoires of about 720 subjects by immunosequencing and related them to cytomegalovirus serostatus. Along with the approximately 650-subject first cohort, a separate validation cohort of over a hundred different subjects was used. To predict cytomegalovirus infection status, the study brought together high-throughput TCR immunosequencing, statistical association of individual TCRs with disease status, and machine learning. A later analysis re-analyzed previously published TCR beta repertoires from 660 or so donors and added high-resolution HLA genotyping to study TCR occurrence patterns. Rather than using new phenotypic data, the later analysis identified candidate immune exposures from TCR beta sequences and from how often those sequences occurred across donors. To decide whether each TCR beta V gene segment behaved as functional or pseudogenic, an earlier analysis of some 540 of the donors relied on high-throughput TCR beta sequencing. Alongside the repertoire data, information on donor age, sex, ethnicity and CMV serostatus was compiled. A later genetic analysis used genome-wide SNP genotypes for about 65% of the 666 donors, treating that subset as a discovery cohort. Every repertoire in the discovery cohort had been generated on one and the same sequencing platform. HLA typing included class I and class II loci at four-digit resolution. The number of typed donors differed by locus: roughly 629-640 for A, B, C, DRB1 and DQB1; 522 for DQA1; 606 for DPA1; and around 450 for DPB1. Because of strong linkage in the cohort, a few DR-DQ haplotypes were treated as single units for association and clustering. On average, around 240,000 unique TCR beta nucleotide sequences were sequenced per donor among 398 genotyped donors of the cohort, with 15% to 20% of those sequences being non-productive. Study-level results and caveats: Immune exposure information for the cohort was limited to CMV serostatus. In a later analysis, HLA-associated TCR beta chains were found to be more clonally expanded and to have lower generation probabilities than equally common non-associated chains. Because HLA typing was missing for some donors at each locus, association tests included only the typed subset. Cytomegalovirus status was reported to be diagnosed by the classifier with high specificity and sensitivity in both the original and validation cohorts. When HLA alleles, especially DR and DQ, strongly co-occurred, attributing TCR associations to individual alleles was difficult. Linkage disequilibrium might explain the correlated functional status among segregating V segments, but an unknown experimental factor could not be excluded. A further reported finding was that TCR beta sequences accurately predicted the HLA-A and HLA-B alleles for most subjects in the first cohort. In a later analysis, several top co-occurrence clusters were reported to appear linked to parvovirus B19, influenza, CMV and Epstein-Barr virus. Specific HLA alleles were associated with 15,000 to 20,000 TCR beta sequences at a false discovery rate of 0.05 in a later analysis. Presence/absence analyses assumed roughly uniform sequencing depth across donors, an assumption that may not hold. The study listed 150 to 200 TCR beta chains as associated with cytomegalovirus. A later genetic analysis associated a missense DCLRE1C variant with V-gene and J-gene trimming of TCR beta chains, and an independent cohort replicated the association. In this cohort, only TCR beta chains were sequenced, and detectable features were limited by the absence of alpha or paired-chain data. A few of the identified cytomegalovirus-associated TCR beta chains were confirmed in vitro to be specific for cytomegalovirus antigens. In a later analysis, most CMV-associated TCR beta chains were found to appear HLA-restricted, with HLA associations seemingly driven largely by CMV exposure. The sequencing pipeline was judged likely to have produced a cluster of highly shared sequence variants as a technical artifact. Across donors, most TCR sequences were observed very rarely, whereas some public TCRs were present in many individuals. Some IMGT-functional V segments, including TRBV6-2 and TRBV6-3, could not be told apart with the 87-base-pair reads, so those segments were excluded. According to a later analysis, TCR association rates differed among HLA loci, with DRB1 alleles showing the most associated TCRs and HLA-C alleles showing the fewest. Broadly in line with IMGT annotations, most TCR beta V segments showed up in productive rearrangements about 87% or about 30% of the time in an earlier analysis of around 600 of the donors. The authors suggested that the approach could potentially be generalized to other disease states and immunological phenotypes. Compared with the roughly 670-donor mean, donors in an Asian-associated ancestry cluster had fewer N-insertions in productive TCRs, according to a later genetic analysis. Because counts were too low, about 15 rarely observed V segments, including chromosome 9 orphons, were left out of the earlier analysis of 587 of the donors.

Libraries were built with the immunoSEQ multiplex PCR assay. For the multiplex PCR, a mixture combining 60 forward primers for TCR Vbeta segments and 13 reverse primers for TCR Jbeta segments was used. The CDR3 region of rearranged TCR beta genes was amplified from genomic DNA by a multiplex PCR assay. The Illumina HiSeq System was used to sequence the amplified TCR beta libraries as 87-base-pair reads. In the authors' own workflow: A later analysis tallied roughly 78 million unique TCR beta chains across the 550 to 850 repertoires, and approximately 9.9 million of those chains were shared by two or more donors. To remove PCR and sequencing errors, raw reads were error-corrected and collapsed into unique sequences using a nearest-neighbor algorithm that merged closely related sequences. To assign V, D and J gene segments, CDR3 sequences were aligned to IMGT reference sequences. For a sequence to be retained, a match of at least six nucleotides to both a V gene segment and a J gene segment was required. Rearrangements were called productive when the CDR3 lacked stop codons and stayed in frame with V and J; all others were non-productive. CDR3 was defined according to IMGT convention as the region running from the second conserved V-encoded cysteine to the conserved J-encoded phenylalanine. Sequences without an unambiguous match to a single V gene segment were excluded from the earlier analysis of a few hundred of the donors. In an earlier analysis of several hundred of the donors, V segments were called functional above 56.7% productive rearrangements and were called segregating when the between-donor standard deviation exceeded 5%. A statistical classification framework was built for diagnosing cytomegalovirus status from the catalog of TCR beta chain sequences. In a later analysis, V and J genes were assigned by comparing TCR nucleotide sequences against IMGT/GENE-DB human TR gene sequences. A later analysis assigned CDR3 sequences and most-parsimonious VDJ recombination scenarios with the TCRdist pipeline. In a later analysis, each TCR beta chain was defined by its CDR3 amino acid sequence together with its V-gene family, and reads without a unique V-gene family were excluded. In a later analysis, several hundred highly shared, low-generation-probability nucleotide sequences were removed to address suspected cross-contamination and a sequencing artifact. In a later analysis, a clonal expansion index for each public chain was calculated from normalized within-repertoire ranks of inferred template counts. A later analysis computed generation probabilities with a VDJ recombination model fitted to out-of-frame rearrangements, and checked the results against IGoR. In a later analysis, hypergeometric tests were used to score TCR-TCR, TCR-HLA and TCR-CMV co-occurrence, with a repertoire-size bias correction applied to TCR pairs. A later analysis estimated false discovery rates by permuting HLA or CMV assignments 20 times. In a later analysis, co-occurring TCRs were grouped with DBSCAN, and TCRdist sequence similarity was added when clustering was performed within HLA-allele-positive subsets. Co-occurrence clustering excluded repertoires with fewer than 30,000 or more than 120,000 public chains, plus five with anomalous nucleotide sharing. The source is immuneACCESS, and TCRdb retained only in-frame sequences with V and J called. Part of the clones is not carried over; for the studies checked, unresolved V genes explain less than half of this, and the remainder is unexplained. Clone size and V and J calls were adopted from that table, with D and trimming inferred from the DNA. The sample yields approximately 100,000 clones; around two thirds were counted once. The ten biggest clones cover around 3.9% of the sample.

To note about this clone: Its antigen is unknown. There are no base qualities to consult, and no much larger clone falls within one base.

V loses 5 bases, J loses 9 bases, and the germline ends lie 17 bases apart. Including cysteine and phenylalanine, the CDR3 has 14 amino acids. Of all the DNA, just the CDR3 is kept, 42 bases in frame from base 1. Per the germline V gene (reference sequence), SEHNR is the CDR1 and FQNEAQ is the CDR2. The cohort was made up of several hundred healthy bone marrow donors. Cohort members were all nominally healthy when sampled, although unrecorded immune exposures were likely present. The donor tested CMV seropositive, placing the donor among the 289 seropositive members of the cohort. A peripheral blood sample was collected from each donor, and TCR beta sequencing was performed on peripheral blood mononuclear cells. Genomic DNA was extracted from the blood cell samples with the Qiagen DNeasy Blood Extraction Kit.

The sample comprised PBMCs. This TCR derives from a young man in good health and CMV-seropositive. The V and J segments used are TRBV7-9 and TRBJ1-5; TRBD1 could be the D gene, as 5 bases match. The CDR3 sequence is CASSPRGVLWPQHF. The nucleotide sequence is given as TGTGCCAGCAGCCCCCGGGGGGTCCTTTGGCCCCAGCATTTT.